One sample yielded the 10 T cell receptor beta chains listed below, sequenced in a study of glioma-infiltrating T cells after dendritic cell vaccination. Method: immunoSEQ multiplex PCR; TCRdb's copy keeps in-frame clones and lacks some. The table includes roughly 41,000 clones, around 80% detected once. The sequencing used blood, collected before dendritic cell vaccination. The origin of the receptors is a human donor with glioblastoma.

CDR3 in DNA: TGTGCCAGCAGCCTGGCCGGACTCGGGAATGAGCAGTTCTTC. Protein product: CASSLAGLGNEQFF. V and J are TRBV4-2 and TRBJ2-1; a weak D match, TRBD2 (5 bases). Trimming took off 4 bases at V and 7 bases at J, with 14 bases between the two ends. The CDR3 contains 14 residues. The germline CDR1 and CDR2 sequences are LGHNA and YNFKEQ.

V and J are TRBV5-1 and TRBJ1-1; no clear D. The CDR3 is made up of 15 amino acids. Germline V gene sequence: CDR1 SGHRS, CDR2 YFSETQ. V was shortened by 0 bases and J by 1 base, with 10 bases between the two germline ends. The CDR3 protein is CASSLGEIKNTEAFF. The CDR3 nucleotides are TGCGCCAGCAGCTTGGGGGAGATAAAGAACACTGAAGCTTTCTTT. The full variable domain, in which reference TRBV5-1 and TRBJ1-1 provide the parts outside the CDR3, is KAGVTQTPRYLIKTRGQQVTLSCSPISGHRSVSWYQQTPGQGLQFLFEYFSETQRNKGNFPGRFSGRQFSNSRSEMNVSTLELGDSALYLCASSLGEIKNTEAFFGQGTRLTVV.

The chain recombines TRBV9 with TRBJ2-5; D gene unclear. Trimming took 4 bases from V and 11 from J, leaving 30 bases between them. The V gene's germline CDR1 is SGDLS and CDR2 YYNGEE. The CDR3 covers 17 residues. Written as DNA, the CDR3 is TGTGCCAGCAGCCCCCGGAATCCCGTCTATACTGGTGGAGAGCAGTACTTC. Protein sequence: CASSPRNPVYTGGEQYF.

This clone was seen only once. The CDR3 coding sequence is TGTGCCAGCAGTCCGCACAGGGTGAACACTGAAGCTTTCTTT. Amino acid sequence: CASSPHRVNTEAFF. The chain recombines TRBV27 with TRBJ1-1; TRBD1 is a possible D gene (6 bases). Trimming shortened V by 5 bases and J by 0 bases, and 10 bases separated the two germline ends. CDR3 size: 14 residues. Germline V gene lookup returns CDR1 MNHEY and CDR2 SMNVEV (reference sequence).

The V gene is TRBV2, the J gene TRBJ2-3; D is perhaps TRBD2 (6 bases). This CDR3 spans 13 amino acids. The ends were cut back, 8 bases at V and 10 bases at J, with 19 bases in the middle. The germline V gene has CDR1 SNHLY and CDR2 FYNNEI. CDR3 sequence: CASRDFPVGPQYF. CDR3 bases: TGTGCCAGCCGGGACTTTCCAGTTGGTCCGCAGTATTTT.

The CDR3 is CASSLGLAGRNEQFF. The CDR3 nucleotides are TGTGCCAGCAGCTTGGGACTAGCGGGGAGGAATGAGCAGTTCTTC. The chain uses TRBV5-4 and TRBJ2-1; 11 bases map to TRBD2. V was pared by 0 bases and J by 7 bases, with 3 bases of the junction left unmatched. Germline CDR1 and CDR2: SGHNT and YYREEE (reference sequence). The CDR3 is made up of 15 amino acids.

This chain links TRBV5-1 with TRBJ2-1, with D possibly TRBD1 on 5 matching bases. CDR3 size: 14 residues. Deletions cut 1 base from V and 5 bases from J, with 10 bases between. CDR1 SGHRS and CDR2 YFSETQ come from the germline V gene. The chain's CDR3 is CASSLTPGNNEQFF. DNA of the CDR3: TGCGCCAGCAGCTTGACCCCAGGGAACAATGAGCAGTTCTTC.

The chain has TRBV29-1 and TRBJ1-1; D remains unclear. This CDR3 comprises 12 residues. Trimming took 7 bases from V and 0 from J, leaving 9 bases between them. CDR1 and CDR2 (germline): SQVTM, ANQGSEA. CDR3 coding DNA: TGCAGCGGGGCTTTCGTGAACACTGAAGCTTTCTTT. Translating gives CSGAFVNTEAFF.

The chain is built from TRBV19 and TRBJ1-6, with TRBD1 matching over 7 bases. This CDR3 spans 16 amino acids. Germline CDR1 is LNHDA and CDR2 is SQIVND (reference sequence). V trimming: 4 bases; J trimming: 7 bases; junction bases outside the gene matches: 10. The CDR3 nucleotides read TGTGCCAGTAGTAACCAGGGGGAAATAGAGAATTCACCCCTCCACTTT. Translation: CASSNQGEIENSPLHF.

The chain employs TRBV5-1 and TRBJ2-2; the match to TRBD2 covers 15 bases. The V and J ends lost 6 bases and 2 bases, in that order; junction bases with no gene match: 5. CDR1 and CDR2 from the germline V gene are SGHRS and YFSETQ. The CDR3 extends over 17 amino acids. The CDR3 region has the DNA TGCGCCAGCAACGGACTAGCGGGGGGGGCTAACACCGGGGAGCTGTTTTTT. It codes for CASNGLAGGANTGELFF.